These 3 T cell receptor beta chains originate from one sample sequenced in a study of T cells in women clearing cervical HPV infection. The table came from immunoSEQ multiplex PCR; TCRdb's copy has only in-frame clones and leaves some out. The sample data list about 30,000 clones. Material: blood buffy coat. The receptors shown here come from a woman between 18 and 75 years old with a cervical HPV16 infection that either progressed to CIN3+ or cleared (not recorded which).

With regard to this clone: Sequencing ends 3 residues short of the CDR3 end; the germline J gene provides the rest. The genes are TRBV20-1 and TRBJ1-6; 8 positions match TRBD1. CDR3 length equals 14 residues. CDR1 and CDR2 from the germline V gene are DFQATT and SNEGSKA (reference sequence). After removal of 4 bases from V and 7 bases from J, the junction contained 6 bases not matched to a gene. Here the CDR3 reads CSANPGQANSPLHF. Incomplete CDR3 DNA: TGCAGTGCTAACCCGGGACAGGCAAATTCACCC.

With respect to this clone: The sequenced fragment ends 3 residues before the CDR3 boundary, so the rest is inferred from the germline J gene. This chain joins TRBV3-1 (or the pseudogene TRBV3-2) and TRBJ2-3, with D unresolved. The CDR3 runs 15 residues. V was shortened by 0 bases and J by 2 bases, with 9 bases between the two germline ends. Germline loops: CDR1 LGHDT, CDR2 YNNKEL (reference sequence). The sequenced part of the CDR3 DNA is TGTGCCAGCAGCCAAGATCCGCAGGTCACAGATACG. Its protein is CASSQDPQVTDT. The whole CDR3 reads CASSQDPQVTDTQYF.

Regarding this clone: With the read ending 3 residues before the CDR3 end, the germline J gene is used to fill in that end. This chain links TRBV7-8 with TRBJ1-1; D is undetermined. With 5 bases removed from V and 4 bases from J, the gap between germline ends came to 11 bases. The CDR3 extends over 13 amino acids. Looked up from germline, CDR1 is SGHVS and CDR2 is FQNEAQ. Partial CDR3 DNA: TGTGCCAGCAGCATTACAGCCTCCACTGAA. It is translated as CASSITASTE. The whole CDR3 reads CASSITASTEAFF.